This passage covers 17 T cell receptor beta chains from one sample sequenced in a study of shared clonotypes between healthy human individuals. Using immunoSEQ multiplex PCR, the repertoire was profiled, and TCRdb retains in-frame clones only, with some absent. The data contain under 150,000 clones, about 63% of them singletons. Source material: memory CD8+ T cells sorted from blood. Subset meaning: CD45RO+ cells pooled with CCR7-negative TemRA cells. These receptors all come from a woman in her 30s in good health.

The V call is TRBV9, the J call TRBJ2-1; D is perhaps TRBD1 or TRBD2 (5 bases each). The CDR3 runs to 15 residues. CDR1 and CDR2 (germline): SGDLS, YYNGEE. Trimming left V 4 bases short and J 0 bases short, with 11 bases between. The CDR3 DNA reads TGTGCCAGCAGCCCCGGGGCAGGCTCCTACAATGAGCAGTTCTTC. As protein: CASSPGAGSYNEQFF.

This clone showed up many times. The chain carries TRBV6-6 and TRBJ2-5, with D possibly TRBD2 on 6 matching bases. The CDR3 covers 13 residues. Germline CDR1 reads MNHNY; CDR2 reads SVGAGI (reference sequence). V dropped 5 bases and J dropped 5 bases, with 12 bases sitting between them. This chain's CDR3 is CASSPREVETQYF. For the CDR3, the DNA is TGTGCCAGCAGTCCCAGGGAGGTGGAGACCCAGTACTTC.

This rearrangement joins TRBV28 to TRBJ2-7; perhaps TRBD2 as D (6 bases). V gave up 2 bases and J gave up 6 bases, with 8 bases separating them. Germline loops: CDR1 MDHEN, CDR2 SYDVKM. The CDR3 is made up of 12 amino acids. The CDR3 region is CASSLGGLEQYF. The CDR3 DNA reads as TGTGCCAGCAGTTTAGGAGGGCTCGAGCAGTACTTC.

The J gene is TRBJ2-7, the V gene TRBV4-2, with D maybe TRBD2 (6 bases). Germline assignment: CDR1 LGHNA and CDR2 YNFKEQ. Deletions cut 5 bases from V and 5 bases from J, with 19 bases between. The CDR3 has 15 amino acids. The CDR3 protein is CASSLGGRAPHEQYF. The CDR3 nucleotides read TGTGCCAGCAGCTTGGGGGGTAGGGCTCCCCACGAGCAGTACTTC.

This clone turned up a few times. The rearrangement uses TRBV10-2 and TRBJ2-3; TRBD2 matches 13 bases. This CDR3 has 15 amino acids. J was trimmed by 3 bases and V by 8 bases; bases with no gene match: 5. Germline loops: CDR1 WSHSY, CDR2 SAAADI. CDR3 nucleotide sequence: TGCGCCAGCTCGGGACTAGCGGGAAGTACAGATACGCAGTATTTT. This codes for CASSGLAGSTDTQYF.

The gene calls are TRBV11-1 and TRBJ2-7; D possibly corresponds to TRBD2 (6 bases). Trimming left V 1 base short and J 2 bases short, with 18 bases between. Germline V gives CDR1 SGHAT, CDR2 FQDESV (reference sequence). CDR3 length: 17 residues. The CDR3 reads CASSLGRAGRPTYEQYF. The CDR3 nucleotides are TGTGCCAGCAGCTTAGGTCGTGCGGGGAGGCCAACCTACGAGCAGTACTTC.

This chain links TRBV2 with TRBJ2-7; D gene unclear. Trimming shortened V by 8 bases and J by 6 bases, and 20 bases separated the two germline ends. The CDR3 loop spans 14 amino acids. Germline assignment: CDR1 SNHLY and CDR2 FYNNEI. The CDR3 loop is CASGDLPELSEQYF. The DNA of the CDR3 is TGTGCCAGCGGCGATTTGCCGGAATTGAGCGAGCAGTACTTC.

The V gene is TRBV18, the J gene TRBJ2-7; TRBD2 is a possible D gene (6 bases). Trimming stripped 9 bases from V and 2 bases from J, with 14 bases between. Germline CDR1 KGHSH, CDR2 LQKENI. This CDR3 is built from 13 residues. CDR3 nucleotide sequence: TGTGCCAGTTCGCGCGGGGCCACCTACGAGCAGTACTTC. Its translation is CASSRGATYEQYF. The variable domain in full, completed from reference TRBV18 and TRBJ2-7, reads NAGVMQNPRHLVRRRGQEARLRCSPMKGHSHVYWYRQLPEEGLKFMVYLQKENIIDESGMPKERFSAEFPKEGPSILRIQQVVRGDSAAYFCASSRGATYEQYFGPGTRLTVT.

The rearrangement uses TRBV11-2 and TRBJ2-7, with D uncertain. The V gene's germline CDR1 is SGHAT and CDR2 FQNNGV. Trimming removed 9 bases at V and 0 bases at J, with 15 bases between. The CDR3 is 14 amino acids. Written as DNA, the CDR3 is TGTGCCAGTAGTATCGCGCTGAGCTCCTACGAGCAGTACTTC. This encodes CASSIALSSYEQYF.

A few counts support this clone. The V and J genes are TRBV6-4 and TRBJ2-1, with TRBD2 matching over 9 bases. CDR3 size: 15 residues. Germline V gene lookup returns CDR1 MRHNA and CDR2 SNTAGT. V trimming: 3 bases; J trimming: 7 bases; junction bases outside the gene matches: 7. The CDR3 spells CASSEGTSGSNEQFF. The CDR3 coding sequence is TGTGCCAGCAGTGAGGGAACTAGCGGGTCTAATGAGCAGTTCTTC.

The genes are TRBV25-1 and TRBJ2-7; no definite D call. The CDR3 runs 12 residues. The V and J ends lost 3 bases and 2 bases respectively, with 5 bases between them. CDR1 and CDR2 (germline): MGHDK, SYGVNS. The CDR3 sequence is CASSDPTYEQYF. The CDR3 nucleotides are TGTGCCAGCAGTGACCCCACCTACGAGCAGTACTTC.

The table lists this clone with many counts. This chain links TRBV15 with TRBJ1-4; a possible D gene is TRBD1 (5 bases). The V gene's germline CDR1 is LNHNV and CDR2 YYDKDF (reference sequence). CDR3 length equals 15 residues. V was cut by 5 bases and J by 5 bases, with 15 bases left in between. This chain's CDR3 is CATSFERGTNEKLFF. The CDR3 region has the DNA TGTGCCACCAGCTTCGAGCGGGGGACCAATGAAAAACTGTTTTTT.

This clone appeared a few times. This chain joins TRBV7-6 and TRBJ2-1; D may be TRBD2 (7 bases). Trimming left V 5 bases short and J 5 bases short, with 13 bases between. This CDR3 spans 14 amino acids. Germline CDR1 SGHVS, CDR2 FNYEAQ. The CDR3 reads CASSVGGADNEQFF. DNA of the CDR3: TGTGCCAGCAGCGTAGGGGGGGCCGACAATGAGCAGTTCTTC.

V and J are TRBV27 and TRBJ2-6; 7 bases line up with TRBD2. Germline CDR1 is MNHEY and CDR2 is SMNVEV (reference sequence). The trim removed 6 bases at V and 7 bases at J, leaving 15 bases unmatched. CDR3 length: 17 amino acids. The CDR3 loop is CASSWGGSASGANVLTF. The DNA for the CDR3 is TGTGCCAGCAGCTGGGGAGGGTCTGCTAGTGGAGCCAACGTCCTGACTTTC.

This clone came up many times. J is TRBJ2-2 and V is TRBV5-1; TRBD1 is a possible D gene (6 bases). This CDR3 is 15 amino acids long. The V end lost 10 bases, the J end lost 2 bases, and 18 bases lay between the germline ends. Germline V lookup: CDR1 SGHRS, CDR2 YFSETQ. This chain's CDR3 is CAQTDRKFNTGELFF. In DNA, the CDR3 is TGCGCCCAGACCGACAGGAAATTTAACACCGGGGAGCTGTTTTTT.

This sequence joins TRBV7-6 and TRBJ2-2, with a weak D call TRBD2 (5 bases). This CDR3 is 16 amino acids long. Looked up from germline, CDR1 is SGHVS and CDR2 is FNYEAQ. The V gene lost 7 bases and the J gene lost 1 base, with 16 bases spanning the gap. DNA for the CDR3: TGTGCCAGCAAAACAACCAGGACTGTGAACACCGGGGAGCTGTTTTTT. Translating gives CASKTTRTVNTGELFF.

The count of this clone is one. The rearrangement joins TRBV7-6 to TRBJ1-1; D gene unclear. Looked up from germline, CDR1 is SGHVS and CDR2 is FNYEAQ. Deletions cut 5 bases from V and 3 bases from J, with 22 bases between. The CDR3 extends over 17 amino acids. The CDR3 DNA reads TGTGCCAGCAGCCCACTGAACACCATATTTTTGGACACTGAAGCTTTCTTT. Translation: CASSPLNTIFLDTEAFF.